Sequencing of this TCR beta chain was carried out in a study of blood T cell repertoires in COVID-19. Germline V gene data show CDR1 as SGHAT and CDR2 as FQNNGV. The CDR3 consists of 17 residues. Trimming left V 3 bases short and J 6 bases short, with 21 bases between. The authors' processing: Amplifying reference gene primers gave estimates of nucleated cell counts. The assay was immunoSEQ multiplex PCR, and TCRdb's table has in-frame clones only and misses some. V and J calls and clone size are copied from that table; D and trimming were computed from the DNA. This table holds fewer than 250,000 clones, 75% to 85% found once. This clone was seen a single time.

The sample taken for sequencing was peripheral blood. The sequence derives from a woman aged 65 to 85 with acute or convalescent COVID-19. The V gene is TRBV11-2, the J gene TRBJ1-5, with D perhaps TRBD1 (5 bases). CDR3 nucleotide sequence: TGTGCCAGCAGCTTTTCCCGGGGGAGTGGCTCTGTTCAGCCCCAGCATTTT. Translating gives CASSFSRGSGSVQPQHF.